Sequencing of this T cell receptor beta chain was carried out in a study of tumor and adjacent non-tumor tissue in lung cancer. Study-level background: The cohort had approximately 12 adenocarcinoma, a couple of squamous cell and 1 small cell patients. General study results and limits: Significantly higher TCR diversity was found in tumor than normal lung.

This sample's RNA came from whole unsorted tissue. This non-tumor lung sample came from over 3 cm beyond the tumor edge. Donors were chemotherapy-naive, newly diagnosed lung cancer surgical patients in China, August–late 2014. The CDR3 contains 14 residues. Germline CDR1 and CDR2: SGHRS and YFSETQ. The library came from three nested PCR rounds adapted from ARM-PCR protocols. MiXCR was run by TCRdb on the multiplex PCR reads, yielding one entry per CDR3 protein. The sample contains about 48,000 distinct CDR3 sequences, about 68% of which appear only once. Comments on this clonotype: Its antigen is as yet unknown. One end of the junction is discordant with germline, which a read error may explain.

The origin of this receptor is a woman in her sixties or seventies with non-small cell lung cancer. Sequencing was performed on distant non-tumor lung tissue. This sequence joins TRBV5-1 and TRBJ1-1, with D perhaps matching TRBD1 (6 bases). The CDR3 region is CTSSLEWGDTEASF. In nucleotides, the CDR3 is TGCACCAGCAGCTTGGAATGGGGGGACACTGAAGCTTCCTTT.